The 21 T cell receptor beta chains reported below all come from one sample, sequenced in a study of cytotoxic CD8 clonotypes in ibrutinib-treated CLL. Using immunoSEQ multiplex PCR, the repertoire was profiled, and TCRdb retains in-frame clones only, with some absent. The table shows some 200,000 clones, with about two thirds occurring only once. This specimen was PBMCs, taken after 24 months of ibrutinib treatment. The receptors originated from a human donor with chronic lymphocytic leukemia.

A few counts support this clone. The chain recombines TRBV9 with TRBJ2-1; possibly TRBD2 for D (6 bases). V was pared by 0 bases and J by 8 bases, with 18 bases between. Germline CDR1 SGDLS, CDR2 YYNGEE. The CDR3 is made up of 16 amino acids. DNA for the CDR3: TGTGCCAGCAGCGTAGTTGGCGGGAAGCCCCTCGATGAGCAGTTCTTC. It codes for CASSVVGGKPLDEQFF. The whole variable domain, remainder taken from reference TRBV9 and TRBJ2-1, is DSGVTQTPKHLITATGQRVTLRCSPRSGDLSVYWYQQSLDQGLQFLIQYYNGEERAKGNILERFSAQQFPDLHSELNLSSLELGDSALYFCASSVVGGKPLDEQFFGPGTRLTVL.

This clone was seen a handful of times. The CDR3: CASSQTNQGYEQYF. In nucleotides, the CDR3 is TGCGCCAGCAGCCAGACCAACCAGGGCTACGAGCAGTACTTC. The rearrangement uses TRBV4-1 and TRBJ2-7; D might be TRBD1 (5 bases). CDR1 and CDR2 from the germline V gene are MGHRA and YSYEKL. This CDR3 is 14 amino acids long. V was trimmed by 3 bases and J by 3 bases, leaving 12 bases between them.

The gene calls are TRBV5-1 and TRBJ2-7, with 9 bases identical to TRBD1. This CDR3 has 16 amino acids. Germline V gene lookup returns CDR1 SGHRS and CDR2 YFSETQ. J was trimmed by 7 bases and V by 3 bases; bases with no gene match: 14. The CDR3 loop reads CASSYDGTGGRLEQYF. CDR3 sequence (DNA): TGCGCCAGCAGCTATGACGGAACAGGGGGCCGATTGGAGCAGTACTTC.

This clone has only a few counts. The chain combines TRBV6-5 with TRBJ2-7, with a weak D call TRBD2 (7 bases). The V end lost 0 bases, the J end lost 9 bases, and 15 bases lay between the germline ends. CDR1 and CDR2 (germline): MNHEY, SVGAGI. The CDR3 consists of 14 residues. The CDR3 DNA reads TGTGCCAGCAGTTACTCGGCGGGGGCCTGGGGGCAGTACTTC. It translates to CASSYSAGAWGQYF.

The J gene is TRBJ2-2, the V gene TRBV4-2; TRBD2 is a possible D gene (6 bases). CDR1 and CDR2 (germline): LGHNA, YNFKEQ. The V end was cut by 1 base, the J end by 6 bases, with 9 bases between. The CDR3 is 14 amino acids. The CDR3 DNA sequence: TGTGCCAGCAGCCAAGTAAGGAGGGCCGGGGAGCTGTTTTTT. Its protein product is CASSQVRRAGELFF.

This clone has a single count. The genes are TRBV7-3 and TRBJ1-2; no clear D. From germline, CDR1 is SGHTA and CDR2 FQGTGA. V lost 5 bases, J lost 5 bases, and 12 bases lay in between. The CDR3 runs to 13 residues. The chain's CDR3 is CASSVHPGYGYTF. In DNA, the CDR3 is TGTGCCAGCAGCGTACATCCGGGGTATGGCTACACCTTC.

The CDR3, as DNA: TGTGCCAGCAGTGTGGAGGACAGGAGAAAGGACAATGAGCAGTTCTTC. Translating it yields CASSVEDRRKDNEQFF. The chain combines TRBV27 with TRBJ2-1, with 7 bases identical to TRBD1. The CDR3 is made up of 16 amino acids. Germline trimming cut 5 bases from V and 5 bases from J; bases unmatched to any gene: 12. Germline CDR1 is MNHEY and CDR2 is SMNVEV (reference sequence).

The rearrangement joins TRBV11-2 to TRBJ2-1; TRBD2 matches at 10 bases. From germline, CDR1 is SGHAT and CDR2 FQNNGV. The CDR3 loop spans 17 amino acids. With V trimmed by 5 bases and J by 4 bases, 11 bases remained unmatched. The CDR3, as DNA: TGTGCCAGCAGCGCAAGCCTGACTAGCGGGCAGTACAATGAGCAGTTCTTC. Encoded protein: CASSASLTSGQYNEQFF. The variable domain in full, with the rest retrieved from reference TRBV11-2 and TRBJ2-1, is EAGVAQSPRYKIIEKRQSVAFWCNPISGHATLYWYQQILGQGPKLLIQFQNNGVVDDSQLPKDRFSAERLKGVDSTLKIQPAKLEDSAVYLCASSASLTSGQYNEQFFGPGTRLTVL.

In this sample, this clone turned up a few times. This CDR3 is CASSLVVYEQYF. As DNA, the CDR3 is TGTGCCAGCAGCTTAGTCGTATACGAGCAGTACTTC. This chain links TRBV11-2 with TRBJ2-7; no clear D gene. Germline V gives CDR1 SGHAT, CDR2 FQNNGV. The CDR3 length is 12 residues. V dropped 1 base and J dropped 4 bases, with 5 bases sitting between them.

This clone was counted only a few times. Here the CDR3 reads CASKTDRADYEQYF. CDR3 nucleotides: TGTGCCAGCAAGACGGACAGGGCAGACTACGAGCAGTACTTC. The chain combines TRBV2 with TRBJ2-7, with 8 bases lining up with TRBD1. V gave up 7 bases and J gave up 3 bases; unmatched junction bases: 8. CDR1 and CDR2 from the germline V gene are SNHLY and FYNNEI. This CDR3 has 14 residues.

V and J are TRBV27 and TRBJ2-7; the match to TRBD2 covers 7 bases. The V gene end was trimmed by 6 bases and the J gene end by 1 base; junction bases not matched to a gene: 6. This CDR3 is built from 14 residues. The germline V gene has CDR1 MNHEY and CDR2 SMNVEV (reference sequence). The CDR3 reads CASSRGLESYEQYF. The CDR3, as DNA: TGTGCCAGCAGCCGCGGACTAGAATCCTACGAGCAGTACTTC.

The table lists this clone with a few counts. The CDR3 coding sequence is TGTGCCAGCTCACCACCTGGCGGGGGGCGGGTGGACGAGCAGTACTTC. It specifies CASSPPGGGRVDEQYF. The chain recombines TRBV18 with TRBJ2-7; 8 nucleotides align to TRBD2. The CDR3 is 16 amino acids. Germline V gives CDR1 KGHSH, CDR2 LQKENI. V lost 0 bases and J lost 5; bases outside the gene matches: 9.

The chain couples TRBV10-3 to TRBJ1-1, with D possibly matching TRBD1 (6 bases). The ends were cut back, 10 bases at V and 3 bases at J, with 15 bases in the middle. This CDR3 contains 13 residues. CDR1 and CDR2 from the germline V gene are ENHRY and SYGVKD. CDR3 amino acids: CATNRAGDTEAFF. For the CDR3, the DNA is TGTGCCACAAACAGGGCGGGGGACACTGAAGCTTTCTTT.

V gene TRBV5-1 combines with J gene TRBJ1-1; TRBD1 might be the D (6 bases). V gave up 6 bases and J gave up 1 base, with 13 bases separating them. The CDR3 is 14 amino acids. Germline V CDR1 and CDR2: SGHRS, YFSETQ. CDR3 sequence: CASNLGHQNTEAFF. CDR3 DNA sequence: TGCGCCAGCAACCTGGGACACCAGAACACTGAAGCTTTCTTT.

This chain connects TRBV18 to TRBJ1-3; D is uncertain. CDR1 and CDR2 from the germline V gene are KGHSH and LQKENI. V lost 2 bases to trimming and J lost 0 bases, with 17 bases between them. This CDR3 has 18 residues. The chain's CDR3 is CASSPMGRGPSSGNTIYF. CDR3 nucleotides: TGTGCCAGCTCACCAATGGGTCGAGGGCCATCCTCTGGAAACACCATATATTTT. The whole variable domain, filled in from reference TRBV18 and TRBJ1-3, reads NAGVMQNPRHLVRRRGQEARLRCSPMKGHSHVYWYRQLPEEGLKFMVYLQKENIIDESGMPKERFSAEFPKEGPSILRIQQVVRGDSAAYFCASSPMGRGPSSGNTIYFGEGSWLTVV.

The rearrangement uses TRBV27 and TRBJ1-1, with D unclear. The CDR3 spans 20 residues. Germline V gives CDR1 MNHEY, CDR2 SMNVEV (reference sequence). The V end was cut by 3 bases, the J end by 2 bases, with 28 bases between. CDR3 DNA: TGTGCCAGCAGTTTCTTACCCTCCGGGTTGGTAGAAGGGTATAACACTGAAGCTTTCTTT. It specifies CASSFLPSGLVEGYNTEAFF.

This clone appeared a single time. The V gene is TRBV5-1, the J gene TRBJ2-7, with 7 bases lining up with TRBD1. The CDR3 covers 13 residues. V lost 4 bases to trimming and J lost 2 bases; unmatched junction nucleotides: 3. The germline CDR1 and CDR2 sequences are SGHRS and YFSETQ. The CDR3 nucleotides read TGCGCCAGCAGCCGGGACAGAGCCTACGAGCAGTACTTC. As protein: CASSRDRAYEQYF.

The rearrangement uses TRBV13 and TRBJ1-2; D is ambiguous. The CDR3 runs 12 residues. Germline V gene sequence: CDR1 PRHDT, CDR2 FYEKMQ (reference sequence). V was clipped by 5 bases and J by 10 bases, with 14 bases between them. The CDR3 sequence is CASSASTATYTF. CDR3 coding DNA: TGTGCCAGCAGCGCCAGTACGGCAACCTACACCTTC.

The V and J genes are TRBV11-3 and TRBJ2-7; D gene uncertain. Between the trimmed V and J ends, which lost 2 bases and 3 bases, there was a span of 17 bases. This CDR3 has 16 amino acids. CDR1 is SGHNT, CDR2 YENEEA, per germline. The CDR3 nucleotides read TGTGCCAGCAGCTTACCTTTCTTTGTCAGATACTACGAGCAGTACTTC. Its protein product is CASSLPFFVRYYEQYF.

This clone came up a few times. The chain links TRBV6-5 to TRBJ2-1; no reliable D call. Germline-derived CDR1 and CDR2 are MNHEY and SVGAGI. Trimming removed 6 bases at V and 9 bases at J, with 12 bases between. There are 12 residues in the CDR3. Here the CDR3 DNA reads TGTGCCAGCAGCCGACCGGGTGGTGAGCAGTTCTTC. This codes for CASSRPGGEQFF.

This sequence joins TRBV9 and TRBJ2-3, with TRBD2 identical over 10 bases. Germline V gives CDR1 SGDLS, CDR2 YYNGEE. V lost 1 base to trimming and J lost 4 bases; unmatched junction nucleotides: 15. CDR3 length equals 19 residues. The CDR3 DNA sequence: TGTGCCAGCAGCGTACTCCTAGCGGGAGACGGAGTCCCCGCAGATACGCAGTATTTT. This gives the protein CASSVLLAGDGVPADTQYF. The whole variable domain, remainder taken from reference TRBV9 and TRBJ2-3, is DSGVTQTPKHLITATGQRVTLRCSPRSGDLSVYWYQQSLDQGLQFLIQYYNGEERAKGNILERFSAQQFPDLHSELNLSSLELGDSALYFCASSVLLAGDGVPADTQYFGPGTRLTVL.